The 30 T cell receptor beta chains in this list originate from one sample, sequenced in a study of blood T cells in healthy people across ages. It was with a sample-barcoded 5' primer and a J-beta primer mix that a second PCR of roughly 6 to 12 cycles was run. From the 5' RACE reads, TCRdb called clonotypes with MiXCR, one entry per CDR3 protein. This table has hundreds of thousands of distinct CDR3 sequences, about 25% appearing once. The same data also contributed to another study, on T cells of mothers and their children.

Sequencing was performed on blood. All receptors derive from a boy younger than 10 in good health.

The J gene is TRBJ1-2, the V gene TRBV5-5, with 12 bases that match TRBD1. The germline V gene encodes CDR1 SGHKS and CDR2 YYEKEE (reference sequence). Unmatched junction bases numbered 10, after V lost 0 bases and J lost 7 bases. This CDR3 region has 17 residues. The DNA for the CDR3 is TGTGCCAGCAGCTTGGCCATGACCGGGACAGGGGGCTCTGGCTACACCTTC. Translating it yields CASSLAMTGTGGSGYTF.

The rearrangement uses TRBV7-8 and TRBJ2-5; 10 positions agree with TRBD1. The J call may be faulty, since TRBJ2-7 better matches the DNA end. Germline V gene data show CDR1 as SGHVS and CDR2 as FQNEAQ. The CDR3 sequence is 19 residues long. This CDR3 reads CASSGRRPGQGFLGYEQYF. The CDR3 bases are TGTGCCAGCAGCGGTAGAAGGCCGGGACAGGGGTTTTTGGGGTACGAGCAGTACTTC.

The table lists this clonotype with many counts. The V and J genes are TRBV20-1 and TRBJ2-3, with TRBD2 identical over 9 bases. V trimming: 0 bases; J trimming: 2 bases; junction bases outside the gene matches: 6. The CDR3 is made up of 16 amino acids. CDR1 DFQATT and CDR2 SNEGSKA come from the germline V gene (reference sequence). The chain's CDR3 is CSARDLVAGVTDTQYF. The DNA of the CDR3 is TGCAGTGCTAGAGATTTGGTAGCGGGAGTCACAGATACGCAGTATTTT.

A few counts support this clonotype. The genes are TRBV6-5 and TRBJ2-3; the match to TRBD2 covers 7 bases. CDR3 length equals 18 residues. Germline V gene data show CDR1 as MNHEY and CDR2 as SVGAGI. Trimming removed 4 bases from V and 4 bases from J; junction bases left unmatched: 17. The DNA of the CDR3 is TGTGCCAGCAGTTCCGAGAAACTAGCGACGCAGTTCGCAGATACGCAGTATTTT. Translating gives CASSSEKLATQFADTQYF.

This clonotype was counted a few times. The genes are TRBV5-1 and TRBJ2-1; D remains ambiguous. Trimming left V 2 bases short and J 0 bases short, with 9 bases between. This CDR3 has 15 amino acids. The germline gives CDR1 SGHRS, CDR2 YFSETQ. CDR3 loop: CASSLTRNSYNEQFF. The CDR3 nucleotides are TGCGCCAGCAGCTTAACACGAAACTCCTACAATGAGCAGTTCTTC.

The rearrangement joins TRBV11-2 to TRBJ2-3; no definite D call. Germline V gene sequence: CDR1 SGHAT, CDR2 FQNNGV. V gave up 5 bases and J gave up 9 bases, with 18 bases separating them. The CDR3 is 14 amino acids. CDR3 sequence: CASSPPVWVGTQYF. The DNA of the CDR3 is TGTGCCAGCAGCCCACCTGTTTGGGTCGGGACGCAGTATTTT. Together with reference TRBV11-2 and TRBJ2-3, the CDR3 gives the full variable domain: EAGVAQSPRYKIIEKRQSVAFWCNPISGHATLYWYQQILGQGPKLLIQFQNNGVVDDSQLPKDRFSAERLKGVDSTLKIQPAKLEDSAVYLCASSPPVWVGTQYFGPGTRLTVL.

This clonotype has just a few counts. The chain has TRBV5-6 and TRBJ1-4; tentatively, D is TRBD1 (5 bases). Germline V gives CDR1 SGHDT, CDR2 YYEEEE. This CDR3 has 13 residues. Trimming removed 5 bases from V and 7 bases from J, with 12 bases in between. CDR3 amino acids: CASSGGTVEKLFF. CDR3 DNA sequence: TGTGCCAGCAGTGGGGGTACGGTTGAAAAACTGTTTTTT.

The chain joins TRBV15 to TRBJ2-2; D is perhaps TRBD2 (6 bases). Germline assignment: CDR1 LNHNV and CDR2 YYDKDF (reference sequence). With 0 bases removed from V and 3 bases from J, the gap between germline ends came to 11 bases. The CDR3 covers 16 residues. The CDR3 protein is CATSRDPGRDTGELFF. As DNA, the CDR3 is TGTGCCACCAGCAGAGATCCCGGGAGAGACACCGGGGAGCTGTTTTTT.

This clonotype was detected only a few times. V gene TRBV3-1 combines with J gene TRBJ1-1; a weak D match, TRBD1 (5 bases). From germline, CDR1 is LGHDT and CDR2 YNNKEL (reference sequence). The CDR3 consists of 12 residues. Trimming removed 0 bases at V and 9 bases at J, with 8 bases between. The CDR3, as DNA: TGTGCCAGCAGCCAAGACAGGGAGAAAGCTTTCTTT. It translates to CASSQDREKAFF.

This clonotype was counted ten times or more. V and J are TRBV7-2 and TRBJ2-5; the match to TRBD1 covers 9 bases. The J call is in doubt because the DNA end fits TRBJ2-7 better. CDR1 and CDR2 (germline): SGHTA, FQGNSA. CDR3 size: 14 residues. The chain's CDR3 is CASSSGTGPYEQYF. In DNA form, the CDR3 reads TGTGCCAGCAGCTCCGGGACAGGGCCCTACGAGCAGTACTTC.

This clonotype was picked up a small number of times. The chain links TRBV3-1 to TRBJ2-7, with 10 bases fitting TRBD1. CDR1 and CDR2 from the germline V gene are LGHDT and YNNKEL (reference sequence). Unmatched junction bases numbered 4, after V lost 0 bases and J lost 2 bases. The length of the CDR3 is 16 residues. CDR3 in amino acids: CASSQEGQGITYEQYF. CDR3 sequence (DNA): TGTGCCAGCAGCCAAGAGGGACAGGGGATCACCTACGAGCAGTACTTC.

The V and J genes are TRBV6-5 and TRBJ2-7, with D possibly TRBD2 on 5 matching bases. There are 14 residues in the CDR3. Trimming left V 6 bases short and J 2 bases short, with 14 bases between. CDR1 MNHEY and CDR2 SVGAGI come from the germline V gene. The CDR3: CASSHVQRPYEQYF. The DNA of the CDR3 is TGTGCCAGCAGCCACGTGCAGCGGCCCTACGAGCAGTACTTC.

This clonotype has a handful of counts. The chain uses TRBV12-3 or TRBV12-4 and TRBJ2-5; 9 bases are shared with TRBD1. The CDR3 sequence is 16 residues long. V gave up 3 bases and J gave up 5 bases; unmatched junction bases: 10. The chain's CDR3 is CASSLGQGRGIETQYF. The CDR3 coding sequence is TGTGCCAGCAGTTTGGGACAGGGTCGCGGGATTGAGACCCAGTACTTC.

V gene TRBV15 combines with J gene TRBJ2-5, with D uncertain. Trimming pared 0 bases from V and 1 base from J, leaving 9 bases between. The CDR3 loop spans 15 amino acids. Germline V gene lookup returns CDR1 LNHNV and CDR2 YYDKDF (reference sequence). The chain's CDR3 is CATSRDLPGQETQYF. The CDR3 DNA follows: TGTGCCACCAGCAGAGATCTCCCGGGCCAAGAGACCCAGTACTTC.

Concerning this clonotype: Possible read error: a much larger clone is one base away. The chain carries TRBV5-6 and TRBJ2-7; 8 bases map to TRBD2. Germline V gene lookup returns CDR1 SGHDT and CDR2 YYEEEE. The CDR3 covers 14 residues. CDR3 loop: CASSLTSGYNEQLF. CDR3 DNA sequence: TGTGCCAGCAGCTTGACTAGCGGATACAATGAGCAGCTCTTC.

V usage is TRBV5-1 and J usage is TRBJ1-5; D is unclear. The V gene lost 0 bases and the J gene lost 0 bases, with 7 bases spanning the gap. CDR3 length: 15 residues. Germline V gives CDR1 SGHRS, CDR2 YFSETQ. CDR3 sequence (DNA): TGCGCCAGCAGCTTGGACCCATATAGCAATCAGCCCCAGCATTTT. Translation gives CASSLDPYSNQPQHF.

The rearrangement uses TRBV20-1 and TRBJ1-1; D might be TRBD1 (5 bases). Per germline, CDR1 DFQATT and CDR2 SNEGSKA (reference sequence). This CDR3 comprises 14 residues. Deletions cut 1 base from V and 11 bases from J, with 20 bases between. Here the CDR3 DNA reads TGCAGTGCTAGAGTTCGGGGCCACGGCGGGGAGGCTTTCTTT. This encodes CSARVRGHGGEAFF.

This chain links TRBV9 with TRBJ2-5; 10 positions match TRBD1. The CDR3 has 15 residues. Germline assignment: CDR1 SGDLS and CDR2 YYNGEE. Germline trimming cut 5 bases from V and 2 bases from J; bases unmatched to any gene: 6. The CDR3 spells CASSGTGVRQETQYF. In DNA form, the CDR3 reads TGTGCCAGCAGTGGGACAGGGGTTAGGCAAGAGACCCAGTACTTC.

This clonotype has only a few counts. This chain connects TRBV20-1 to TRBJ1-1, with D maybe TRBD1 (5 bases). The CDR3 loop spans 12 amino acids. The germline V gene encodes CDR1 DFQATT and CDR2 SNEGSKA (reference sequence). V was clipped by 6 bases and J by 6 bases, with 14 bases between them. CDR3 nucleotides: TGCAGTGCCATCCAGGGCGTAGCTGAAGCTTTCTTT. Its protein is CSAIQGVAEAFF.

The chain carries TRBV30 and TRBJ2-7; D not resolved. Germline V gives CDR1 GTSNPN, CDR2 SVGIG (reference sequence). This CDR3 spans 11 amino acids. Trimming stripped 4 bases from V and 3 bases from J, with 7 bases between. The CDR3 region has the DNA TGTGCCTGGAAGGTCCACTACGAGCAGTACTTC. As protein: CAWKVHYEQYF.

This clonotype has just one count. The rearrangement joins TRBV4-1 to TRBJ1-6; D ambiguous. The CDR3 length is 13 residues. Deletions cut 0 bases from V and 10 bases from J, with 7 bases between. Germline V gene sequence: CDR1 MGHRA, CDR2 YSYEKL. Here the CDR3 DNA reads TGCGCCAGCAGCCAAGAGGGCCCATCACCCCTCCACTTT. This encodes CASSQEGPSPLHF.

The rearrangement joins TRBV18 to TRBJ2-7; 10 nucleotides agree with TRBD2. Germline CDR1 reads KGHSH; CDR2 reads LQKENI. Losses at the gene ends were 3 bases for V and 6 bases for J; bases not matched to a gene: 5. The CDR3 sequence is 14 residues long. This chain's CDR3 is CASSPSGGLAEQYF. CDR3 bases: TGTGCCAGCTCACCTAGCGGGGGGCTGGCCGAGCAGTACTTC.

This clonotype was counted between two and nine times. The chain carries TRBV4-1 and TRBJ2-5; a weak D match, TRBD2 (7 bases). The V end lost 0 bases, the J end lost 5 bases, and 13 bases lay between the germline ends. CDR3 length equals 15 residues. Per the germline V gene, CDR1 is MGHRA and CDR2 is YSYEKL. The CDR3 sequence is CASSQEGGGLETQYF. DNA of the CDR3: TGCGCCAGCAGCCAAGAGGGAGGGGGGTTGGAGACCCAGTACTTC.

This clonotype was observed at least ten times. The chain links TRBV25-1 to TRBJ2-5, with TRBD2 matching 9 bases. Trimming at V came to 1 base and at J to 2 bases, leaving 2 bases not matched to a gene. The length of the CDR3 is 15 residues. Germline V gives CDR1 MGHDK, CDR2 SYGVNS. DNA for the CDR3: TGTGCCAGCAGTGAATCGGGACTAGCTCAAGAGACCCAGTACTTC. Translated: CASSESGLAQETQYF.

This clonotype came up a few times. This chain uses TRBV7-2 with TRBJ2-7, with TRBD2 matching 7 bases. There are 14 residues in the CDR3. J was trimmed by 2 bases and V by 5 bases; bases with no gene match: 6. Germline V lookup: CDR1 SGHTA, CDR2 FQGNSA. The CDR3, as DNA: TGTGCCAGCAGCCGAGGGGACTACACCTACGAGCAGTACTTC. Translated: CASSRGDYTYEQYF.

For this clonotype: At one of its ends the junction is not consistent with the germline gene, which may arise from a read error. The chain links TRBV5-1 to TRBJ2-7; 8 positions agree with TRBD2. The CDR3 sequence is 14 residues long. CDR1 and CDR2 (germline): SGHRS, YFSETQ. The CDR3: CASSSEAGAYEQYF. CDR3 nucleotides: TGCGCCAGTAGCTCCGAAGCGGGGGCCTACGAGCAGTACTTC.

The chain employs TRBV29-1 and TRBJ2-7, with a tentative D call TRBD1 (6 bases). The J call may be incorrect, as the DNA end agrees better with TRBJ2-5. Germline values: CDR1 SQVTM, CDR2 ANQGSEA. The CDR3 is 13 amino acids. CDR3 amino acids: CSAGGHRMETQYF. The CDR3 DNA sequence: TGCAGCGCTGGGGGACACCGCATGGAGACCCAGTACTTC.

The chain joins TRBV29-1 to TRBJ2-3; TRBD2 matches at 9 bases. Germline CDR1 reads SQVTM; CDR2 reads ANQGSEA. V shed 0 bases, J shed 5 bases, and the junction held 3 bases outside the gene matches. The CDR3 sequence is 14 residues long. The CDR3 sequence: CSVEDLAGLDTQYF. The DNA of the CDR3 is TGCAGCGTTGAAGACCTAGCGGGGTTAGATACGCAGTATTTT.

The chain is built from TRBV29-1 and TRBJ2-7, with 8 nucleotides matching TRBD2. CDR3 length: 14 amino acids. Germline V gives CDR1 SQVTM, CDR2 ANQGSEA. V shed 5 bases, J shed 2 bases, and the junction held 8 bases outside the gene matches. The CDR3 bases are TGCAGCGTTATCCCCGGGACTAGGACCTACGAGCAGTACTTC. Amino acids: CSVIPGTRTYEQYF.

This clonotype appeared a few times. CDR3 in amino acids: CASSRGTAVLDEKLFF. DNA of the CDR3: TGCGCCAGCAGCCGGGGGACAGCCGTGCTGGATGAAAAACTGTTTTTT. The chain recombines TRBV4-3 with TRBJ1-4; 7 bases are a match to TRBD1. This CDR3 contains 16 residues. Germline assignment: CDR1 LGHNA and CDR2 YSLEER. The V gene end was trimmed by 4 bases and the J gene end by 6 bases; junction bases not matched to a gene: 11.